The 19 T cell receptor beta chains below were found in one sample sequenced in a study of T-cell memory formation after mild COVID-19. TCRdb re-analysed the 5' RACE reads in MiXCR, keeping a single row per CDR3 protein. The sample holds 300,000 to 350,000 distinct CDR3 sequences; over 11% are singletons and the top ten take roughly a fifth. Specimen: PBMCs or a T cell subset sorted from them (not recorded which). These receptor sequences come from a man aged 18 to 29 who had mild COVID-19 (a few samples of this study predate the infection). Cell type and time point are not known.

There are a few counts of this clonotype. The chain combines TRBV2 with TRBJ2-1; 7 bases map to TRBD1. In germline, CDR1 is SNHLY, CDR2 FYNNEI. V lost 4 bases to trimming and J lost 4 bases; unmatched junction nucleotides: 7. This CDR3 is 15 amino acids long. The CDR3 DNA sequence: TGTGCCAGCAGTGTCGACAGGGACGTTTACAATGAGCAGTTCTTC. As protein: CASSVDRDVYNEQFF.

This clonotype has more than one count but fewer than ten. V is TRBV12-3 or TRBV12-4 and J is TRBJ2-5, with D maybe TRBD1 (8 bases). Between the trimmed V and J ends, which lost 7 bases and 4 bases, there was a span of 16 bases. This CDR3 is built from 14 residues. The CDR3 here is CASNTGGVGETQYF. CDR3 nucleotides: TGTGCCAGCAATACAGGGGGGGTCGGAGAGACCCAGTACTTC.

This rearrangement joins TRBV12-5 to TRBJ2-7; TRBD1 matches at 7 bases. With V trimmed by 1 base and J by 3 bases, 9 bases remained unmatched. Germline V lookup: CDR1 LGHNT, CDR2 FRNRAP. The CDR3 is 16 residues long. DNA of the CDR3: TGTGCTAGTGGTTTGGCAAGACAGGGTCAGGACTACGAGCAGTACTTC. Protein: CASGLARQGQDYEQYF. Full variable domain (rest looked up from reference TRBV12-5 and TRBJ2-7): DARVTQTPRHKVTEMGQEVTMRCQPILGHNTVFWYRQTMMQGLELLAYFRNRAPLDDSGMPKDRFSAEMPDATLATLKIQPSEPRDSAVYFCASGLARQGQDYEQYFGPGTRLTVT.

This clonotype was seen a handful of times. The chain is built from TRBV21-1 and TRBJ2-1; the table's D call, TRBD1, was not checked against the DNA. TRBV21-1 is a pseudogene. This CDR3 spans 19 amino acids. As DNA, the CDR3 is TGTGCCAGCAGCAAATCCTTTCCGTCCTCGCGGGGGGAGCCTAATGAGCAGTTCTTC. Translation gives CASSKSFPSSRGEPNEQFF.

This clonotype was counted a few times. The chain joins TRBV6-6 to TRBJ2-7; D assignment may be TRBD1 or TRBD2 (5 bases each). CDR1 and CDR2 (germline): MNHNY, SVGAGI (reference sequence). This CDR3 has 13 amino acids. The V and J ends lost 2 bases and 5 bases respectively, with 10 bases between them. The CDR3 loop reads CASSYGGGNEQYF. In DNA, the CDR3 is TGTGCCAGCAGTTACGGGGGTGGGAACGAGCAGTACTTC.

This clonotype has only a few counts. This chain connects TRBV5-1 to TRBJ2-1, with 7 bases lining up with TRBD2. This CDR3 spans 16 amino acids. With V trimmed by 1 base and J by 1 base, 5 bases remained unmatched. Germline loops: CDR1 SGHRS, CDR2 YFSETQ. The CDR3 DNA reads TGCGCCAGCAGCTTGTTGGGCGGGGGTTCCTACAATGAGCAGTTCTTC. Translation gives CASSLLGGGSYNEQFF.

The gene calls are TRBV4-3 and TRBJ1-2; D uncertain. V lost 0 bases and J 11 bases, leaving 13 bases between the germline ends. Germline lookup yields CDR1 LGHNA and CDR2 YSLEER. The length of the CDR3 is 13 residues. The CDR3 loop is CASSQDRGVVYTF. CDR3 nucleotides: TGCGCCAGCAGCCAAGACCGGGGAGTTGTGTACACCTTC.

The table lists this clonotype with many counts. The CDR3 DNA reads TGTGCCAGCAGTTACTCGGCTGGGTACAATTCTTACGAGCAGTACTTC. It is translated as CASSYSAGYNSYEQYF. V gene TRBV6-2 or TRBV6-3 combines with J gene TRBJ2-7; D not certain. Germline lookup yields CDR1 MNHEY and CDR2 SVGEGT. There are 16 residues in the CDR3. Trimming removed 0 bases from V and 4 bases from J, with 16 bases in between.

V gene TRBV10-2 combines with J gene TRBJ2-3, with D uncertain. V dropped 2 bases and J dropped 6 bases, with 12 bases sitting between them. This CDR3 is 14 amino acids long. Germline V gene lookup returns CDR1 WSHSY and CDR2 SAAADI. CDR3 nucleotide sequence: TGCGCCAGCAGTGAGATGGTCACGCGGGATACGCAGTATTTT. Encoded protein: CASSEMVTRDTQYF.

This clonotype has only a few counts. V usage is TRBV12-3 or TRBV12-4 and J usage is TRBJ2-5; 7 positions agree with TRBD1. The junction had 5 bases not matched to a gene; V was cut back by 5 bases and J by 2 bases. The CDR3 loop spans 14 amino acids. The chain's CDR3 is CASSRTGVQETQYF. The CDR3 DNA reads TGTGCCAGCAGTCGTACAGGGGTTCAAGAGACCCAGTACTTC.

This clonotype was recorded a few times. V is TRBV6-2 or TRBV6-3 and J is TRBJ2-7, with D unresolved. Germline loops: CDR1 MNHEY, CDR2 SVGEGT. The V and J ends lost 6 bases and 6 bases respectively, with 15 bases between them. The CDR3 runs to 13 residues. CDR3 amino acids: CASSYVQRAEQYF. DNA for the CDR3: TGTGCCAGCAGCTATGTCCAACGGGCCGAGCAGTACTTC.

The sample holds a few counts of this clonotype. The chain combines TRBV3-1 with TRBJ2-4, with TRBD2 matching 7 bases. Germline loops: CDR1 LGHDT, CDR2 YNNKEL (reference sequence). V lost 2 bases to trimming and J lost 0 bases; unmatched junction nucleotides: 13. CDR3 length: 19 residues. In DNA, the CDR3 is TGTGCCAGCAGCCAAACCGGACTAGGTCCCCTCTTAGCCAAAAACATTCAGTACTTC. Protein: CASSQTGLGPLLAKNIQYF.

The CDR3 loop reads CASSLDSGGGLYGYTF. The CDR3 DNA sequence: TGTGCCAGCAGCTTAGATTCGGGTGGAGGGCTCTATGGCTACACCTTC. V is TRBV7-6 and J is TRBJ1-2; D is ambiguous. The germline gives CDR1 SGHVS, CDR2 FNYEAQ. The CDR3 length is 16 residues. V lost 1 base and J lost 4, with 16 bases in between.

This clonotype was detected only a few times. The rearrangement uses TRBV6-5 and TRBJ1-4, with 7 bases lining up with TRBD1. The V segment lost 6 bases and the J segment 8 bases; nucleotides outside the gene matches: 12. This CDR3 has 15 residues. The germline V gene encodes CDR1 MNHEY and CDR2 SVGAGI. The CDR3 protein is CASRETGFFGEKLFF. As DNA, the CDR3 is TGTGCCAGCAGGGAGACAGGGTTCTTTGGCGAAAAACTGTTTTTT.

This chain's CDR3 is CASSESPQKRNLAKNIQYF. Here the CDR3 DNA reads TGCGCCAGCAGTGAGTCGCCACAGAAAAGGAACCTCGCCAAAAACATTCAGTACTTC. The chain employs TRBV10-2 and TRBJ2-4; D is unresolved. V was trimmed by 0 bases and J by 1 base, leaving 19 bases between them. Looked up from germline, CDR1 is WSHSY and CDR2 is SAAADI. This CDR3 has 19 residues.

This clonotype has only a few counts. This chain connects TRBV9 to TRBJ2-1, with D perhaps TRBD2 (5 bases). Germline loops: CDR1 SGDLS, CDR2 YYNGEE. The CDR3 consists of 14 residues. V dropped 1 base and J dropped 3 bases, with 8 bases sitting between them. The CDR3 DNA is TGTGCCAGCAGCGTATCGGGGTTCTACAATGAGCAGTTCTTC. It encodes CASSVSGFYNEQFF.

The rearrangement links TRBV7-9 to TRBJ1-3, with unresolved D. This CDR3 has 16 residues. CDR1 and CDR2 from the germline V gene are SEHNR and FQNEAQ (reference sequence). Trimming cost V 1 base and J 2 bases, with 12 bases left between them. This CDR3 reads CASSLVLGSAGNTIYF. CDR3 DNA sequence: TGTGCCAGCAGCTTAGTTCTGGGAAGCGCTGGAAACACCATATATTTT. Full variable domain (remainder filled in from reference TRBV7-9 and TRBJ1-3): DTGVSQNPRHKITKRGQNVTFRCDPISEHNRLYWYRQTLGQGPEFLTYFQNEAQLEKSRLLSDRFSAERPKGSFSTLEIQRTEQGDSAMYLCASSLVLGSAGNTIYFGEGSWLTVV.

This clonotype was detected a few times. The chain links TRBV28 to TRBJ1-4, with 8 bases matching TRBD1. J was trimmed by 8 bases and V by 4 bases; bases with no gene match: 3. Germline V gene data show CDR1 as MDHEN and CDR2 as SYDVKM. The CDR3 consists of 13 residues. The CDR3 here is CASSWTGKEKLFF. The DNA for the CDR3 is TGTGCCAGCAGTTGGACAGGGAAGGAAAAACTGTTTTTT.

The chain recombines TRBV6-5 with TRBJ1-1; TRBD1 might be the D (5 bases). V gave up 4 bases and J gave up 11 bases, with 17 bases separating them. The CDR3 totals 13 residues. Germline assignment: CDR1 MNHEY and CDR2 SVGAGI. CDR3 amino acids: CASSSPGTIGAFF. In DNA form, the CDR3 reads TGTGCCAGCAGTTCGCCCGGGACGATTGGTGCTTTCTTT.